Each of the 11 T cell receptor beta chains below was sequenced from the same sample in a study of post-analysis software for immune sequencing data. Overall study results and limits: Patients showed TRBV5-6, TRBV5-1 and TRBV20-1 among a handful of TRBV segments more frequent than in controls.

Presence of unique molecular identifiers characterized the TCR beta cDNA libraries. In TCRdb, the PCR reads were re-called with MiXCR into one record per CDR3 protein. The repertoire holds 400,000 to 500,000 distinct CDR3 sequences, with about 39% as singletons. No antigens are known for them. Material: blood. Receptors originate from a girl aged 2 to 10 with multiple sclerosis.

The V call is TRBV27, the J call TRBJ2-3; 8 nucleotides agree with TRBD2. Germline V gene data show CDR1 as MNHEY and CDR2 as SMNVEV (reference sequence). The CDR3 totals 19 residues. The V segment lost 3 bases and the J segment 3 bases; nucleotides outside the gene matches: 17. The CDR3 region is CASSLGIPGRAGATDTQYF. The CDR3 nucleotides are TGTGCCAGCAGTTTGGGAATCCCGGGACGAGCGGGAGCTACAGATACGCAGTATTTT.

The table lists this clonotype with a few counts. This rearrangement joins TRBV3-1 to TRBJ2-3, with 8 positions matching TRBD2. V was pared by 4 bases and J by 4 bases, with 7 bases of the junction left unmatched. The CDR3 is 15 amino acids. Germline CDR1 is LGHDT and CDR2 is YNNKEL (reference sequence). Here the CDR3 reads CASSLSGRRSDTQYF. The CDR3 DNA follows: TGTGCCAGCAGCCTCAGCGGGAGAAGGTCAGATACGCAGTATTTT.

V usage is TRBV20-1 and J usage is TRBJ2-1; 8 nucleotides agree with TRBD1. From germline, CDR1 is DFQATT and CDR2 SNEGSKA (reference sequence). Trimming cost V 3 bases and J 12 bases; bases outside gene matches: 19. The CDR3 totals 16 residues. DNA of the CDR3: TGCAGTGCTAGGGTGGCAGGGGGCGAATTGTCGAGGAGGCAGTTCTTC. Translated, it gives CSARVAGGELSRRQFF.

This chain joins TRBV29-1 and TRBJ2-1; unclear D gene. This CDR3 is 13 amino acids long. Trimming shortened V by 6 bases and J by 4 bases, and 13 bases separated the two germline ends. Germline CDR1 is SQVTM and CDR2 is ANQGSEA. The CDR3: CSVLRTSYNEQFF. CDR3 coding DNA: TGCAGCGTGCTGCGGACCTCGTACAATGAGCAGTTCTTC.

CDR3 sequence: CSASDGSNTEAFF. CDR3 nucleotide sequence: TGCAGTGCCAGTGATGGCAGTAACACTGAAGCTTTCTTT. The rearrangement links TRBV20-1 to TRBJ1-1; D unclear. The CDR3 covers 13 residues. Per the germline V gene, CDR1 is DFQATT and CDR2 is SNEGSKA (reference sequence). Trimming left V 6 bases short and J 2 bases short, with 13 bases between.

This clonotype was detected only a few times. This chain links TRBV6-6 with TRBJ2-3, with a possible D match to TRBD2 (5 bases). Germline lookup yields CDR1 MNHNY and CDR2 SVGAGI (reference sequence). This CDR3 spans 13 amino acids. Trimming took off 6 bases at V and 1 base at J, with 8 bases between the two ends. For the CDR3, the DNA is TGTGCCAGCAGGAGGGATGGCACAGATACGCAGTATTTT. Translated: CASRRDGTDTQYF.

This clonotype occurred a few times. The rearrangement joins TRBV25-1 to TRBJ2-5; 7 bases are a match to TRBD2. The CDR3 consists of 17 residues. With V trimmed by 3 bases and J by 3 bases, 13 bases remained unmatched. Germline values: CDR1 MGHDK, CDR2 SYGVNS. This CDR3 reads CASSDPEASGTKETQYF. DNA for the CDR3: TGTGCCAGCAGTGATCCCGAGGCTAGCGGTACCAAAGAGACCCAGTACTTC.

CDR3 in amino acids: CASSLGRGVRYNEQFF. In nucleotides, the CDR3 is TGTGCCAGCAGCTTAGGAAGGGGCGTCCGCTACAATGAGCAGTTCTTC. J is TRBJ2-1 and V is TRBV7-2, with D maybe TRBD1 (5 bases). CDR3 length: 16 amino acids. Germline V CDR1 and CDR2: SGHTA, FQGNSA. V lost 1 base, J lost 3 bases, and 13 bases lay in between.

The V call is TRBV5-5, the J call TRBJ2-7, with 15 nucleotides matching TRBD2. CDR1 and CDR2 from the germline V gene are SGHKS and YYEKEE (reference sequence). V lost 5 bases and J lost 5; bases outside the gene matches: 11. The CDR3 loop spans 17 amino acids. CDR3 DNA sequence: TGTGCCAGCAGAGCCGGACTAGCGGGAGGGCCGATTGACGAGCAGTACTTC. Protein sequence: CASRAGLAGGPIDEQYF.

This rearrangement joins TRBV28 to TRBJ2-1; D is possibly TRBD2 (6 bases). The V gene lost 4 bases and the J gene lost 7 bases, with 14 bases spanning the gap. There are 14 residues in the CDR3. Germline CDR1 MDHEN, CDR2 SYDVKM. The DNA for the CDR3 is TGTGCCAGCAGTTATTTAACGGGGAGGAATGAGCAGTTCTTC. Protein: CASSYLTGRNEQFF.

There are a few counts of this clonotype. The V and J genes are TRBV5-5 and TRBJ2-1, with a weak D call TRBD2 (6 bases). V lost 0 bases, J lost 2 bases, and 9 bases lay in between. Germline V gene lookup returns CDR1 SGHKS and CDR2 YYEKEE (reference sequence). This CDR3 spans 15 amino acids. The CDR3 loop reads CASSLGVAAYNEQFF. The DNA of the CDR3 is TGTGCCAGCAGCTTGGGGGTAGCGGCCTACAATGAGCAGTTCTTC.